This is a list of T cell receptor beta chains from one sample in a study of CXCR3-negative and CXCR3-positive naive CD8 T cells. TCRdb derives one entry per CDR3 protein from the 5' RACE reads, leaving out DNA. The sample's table shows about 40,000 distinct CDR3 sequences. Sample: memory CD8+ T cells from blood. The receptors here all came from a human donor in good health. Some clones in this sample may be carry-over from other donors' samples. CDR3s include the opening cysteine and the closing phenylalanine or tryptophan. Fields, in order: CDR3 length, clone size, V gene, J gene, CDR3 protein. Not every row has a clone size; where given, it reads once, few, many or a size class.

length: 12
size: .
V: TRBV5-6
J: TRBJ2-2
CDR3: CASSSPSGELFF

length: 14
size: .
V: TRBV25-1
J: TRBJ2-7
CDR3: CASSELTGSYEQYF

length: 17
size: .
V: TRBV29-1
J: TRBJ2-5
CDR3: CSVDGLAGEPGRETQYF

length: 14
size: .
V: TRBV14
J: TRBJ2-7
CDR3: CASSQDLLPYEQYF

length: 13
size: .
V: TRBV28
J: TRBJ2-7
CDR3: CASRGTGDYEQYF

length: 12
size: .
V: TRBV7-9
J: TRBJ1-5
CDR3: CASGRGLRPQHF

length: 14
size: medium-sized
V: TRBV2
J: TRBJ2-1
CDR3: CASHRDSSYNEQFF

length: 18
size: .
V: TRBV14
J: TRBJ2-7
CDR3: CASSQEPWSWARPWEQYF

length: 14
size: .
V: TRBV19
J: TRBJ2-4
CDR3: CASSNPGGTNIQYF

length: 14
size: .
V: TRBV14
J: TRBJ2-5
CDR3: CASSRWGNQETQYF

length: 11
size: .
V: TRBV7-9
J: TRBJ2-1
CDR3: CASQTSDEQFF

length: 13
size: .
V: TRBV5-8
J: TRBJ2-7
CDR3: CATQHREAYEQYF

length: 15
size: .
V: TRBV5-1
J: TRBJ2-2
CDR3: CASTPDGRITGELFF

length: 16
size: .
V: TRBV7-3
J: TRBJ1-2
CDR3: CASSPGPSQGPYGYTF

length: 17
size: .
V: TRBV5-6
J: TRBJ2-1
CDR3: CASSLSRGAVSYNEQFF

length: 12
size: .
V: TRBV29-1
J: TRBJ1-3
CDR3: CSVEGQGDTIYF

length: 15
size: .
V: TRBV10-1
J: TRBJ2-7
CDR3: CASSERLAGGYEQYF

length: 14
size: .
V: TRBV7-8
J: TRBJ2-3
CDR3: CASSLDPRAGTQYF

length: 15
size: .
V: TRBV6-5
J: TRBJ2-2
CDR3: CASGDRVVYSGELFF

length: 13
size: .
V: TRBV29-1
J: TRBJ2-2
CDR3: CSVAGGVTGELFF

length: 15
size: medium-sized
V: TRBV5-1
J: TRBJ2-1
CDR3: CASSQRTSSYNEQFF

length: 14
size: .
V: TRBV30
J: TRBJ2-7
CDR3: CAWSFTSDSCEQYF

length: 14
size: .
V: TRBV7-8
J: TRBJ2-2
CDR3: CASSSSGNTGELFF

length: 14
size: .
V: TRBV10-3
J: TRBJ2-7
CDR3: CAISESDIYYEQYF

length: 13
size: .
V: TRBV2
J: TRBJ2-3
CDR3: CASSGSVADTQYF

length: 15
size: .
V: TRBV5-6
J: TRBJ2-5
CDR3: CASSSQQDPQETQYF

length: 14
size: .
V: TRBV19
J: TRBJ2-7
CDR3: CASSIAGLALEQYF

length: 15
size: .
V: TRBV15
J: TRBJ1-2
CDR3: CATYDRGTANYGYTF

length: 16
size: .
V: TRBV4-3
J: TRBJ2-7
CDR3: CASSQGPQEDGYEQYF

length: 15
size: .
V: TRBV7-9
J: TRBJ2-5
CDR3: CASSFQGATLETQYF

length: 18
size: medium-sized
V: TRBV15
J: TRBJ2-1
CDR3: CATSRDSNTGTGVNEQFF

length: 15
size: .
V: TRBV7-9
J: TRBJ2-7
CDR3: CASSTPGHPSYEQYF

length: 16
size: .
V: TRBV12-3/TRBV12-4
J: TRBJ2-4
CDR3: CASSFVPSGSFNIQYF

length: 13
size: .
V: TRBV7-2
J: TRBJ2-3
CDR3: CASSLDNTDTQYF

length: 13
size: .
V: TRBV7-2
J: TRBJ1-1
CDR3: CASSSQEVREAFF

length: 15
size: .
V: TRBV15
J: TRBJ2-7
CDR3: CATSRERGRGYEQYF

length: 18
size: .
V: TRBV7-9
J: TRBJ2-5
CDR3: CASSPTLAGGPNQETQYF

length: 15
size: .
V: TRBV7-3
J: TRBJ2-1
CDR3: CASSLMGGGNNEQFF

length: 16
size: .
V: TRBV7-6
J: TRBJ2-7
CDR3: CASSPYEGGSYNEQYF

length: 17
size: .
V: TRBV5-5
J: TRBJ2-2
CDR3: CASSHPTGTGNTGELFF

length: 12
size: .
V: TRBV12-3/TRBV12-4
J: TRBJ1-1
CDR3: CASTGMNTEAFF

length: 15
size: .
V: TRBV12-3/TRBV12-4
J: TRBJ2-5
CDR3: CASIRRTGGEETQYF

length: 18
size: .
V: TRBV4-3
J: TRBJ1-2
CDR3: CASSQDLPHDREADGYTF

length: 11
size: .
V: TRBV6-5
J: TRBJ1-1
CDR3: CASRAGTEAFF